Listed below are T cell receptor beta chains from one sample, sequenced in a study of cytomegalovirus exposure and HLA in healthy donors. The data were produced by immunoSEQ multiplex PCR, yet TCRdb's version contains in-frame clones alone and is incomplete. Of 100,000 to 120,000 clones listed, roughly nine tenths are singletons. The sequenced sample was PBMCs. The receptors derive from a woman between 18 and 29 years old in good health and CMV-seropositive. Both conserved end residues are part of each CDR3. The order of the fields is D gene, clone size, J gene, V gene, CDR3 DNA, CDR3 protein. The D gene is left open where the match is weak. Only some rows state a clone size, as once, few, many or a class for expanded clones.

TRBD1	-	TRBJ1-2	TRBV7-9	TGTGCCAGCAGCTCCCTTCAGGGACAGGGGGGTGGCTACACCTTC	CASSSLQGQGGGYTF
-	-	TRBJ2-5	TRBV6-5	TGTGCCAGCAGTTACTCGATGAATCTAGCCCAAGAGACCCAGTACTTC	CASSYSMNLAQETQYF
-	-	TRBJ1-5	TRBV23-1	TGCGCCAGCGGTGACAGCCGCAATCAGCCCCAGCATTTT	CASGDSRNQPQHF
TRBD1	-	TRBJ2-1	TRBV9	TGTGCCAGCGGGGGGACAGGGGCCTCCTACAATGAGCAGTTCTTC	CASGGTGASYNEQFF
-	-	TRBJ2-7	TRBV18	TGTGCCAGCTCACCATTCCGGGAGCACTCCTACGAGCAGTACTTC	CASSPFREHSYEQYF
TRBD1	-	TRBJ1-2	TRBV10-3	TGTGCCATCAGTGATCCCCTCGACAGGGCGAACTATGGCTACACCTTC	CAISDPLDRANYGYTF
TRBD2	-	TRBJ2-2	TRBV27	TGTGCCAGCAGAAGCGGGGGGGTAGATACCGGGGAGCTGTTTTTT	CASRSGGVDTGELFF
TRBD2	-	TRBJ2-7	TRBV5-6	TGTGCCAGCAGTCCTGCCCTCGGCGGGGGCTACGAGCAGTACTTC	CASSPALGGGYEQYF
-	few	TRBJ1-5	TRBV7-9	TGTGCCAGCAGCTTCCACAGGGGCAATCAGCCCCAGCATTTT	CASSFHRGNQPQHF
-	-	TRBJ2-7	TRBV5-5	TGTGCCAGCAGCTCAAGGTCGGGGTCTAGCTCCTACGAGCAGTACTTC	CASSSRSGSSSYEQYF
-	-	TRBJ2-7	TRBV5-4	TGTGCCAGCAGCTTGGACAGGGAGTTCTCCTACGAGCAGTACTTC	CASSLDREFSYEQYF
TRBD1	-	TRBJ1-1	TRBV28	TGTGCCAGCATGGACAGGGGGCTGGACACTGAAGCTTTCTTT	CASMDRGLDTEAFF
-	-	TRBJ2-1	TRBV15	TGTGCCACCAGCAGAGATGGATCCGGAGAGTTCTTC	CATSRDGSGEFF
TRBD1	few	TRBJ1-1	TRBV27	TGTGCCACCTCGGGACAGCTGAACACTGAAGCTTTCTTT	CATSGQLNTEAFF
TRBD2	-	TRBJ2-2	TRBV2	TGTGCCAGCAGTGCTAGCGGGGGACCTAACACCGGGGAGCTGTTTTTT	CASSASGGPNTGELFF
-	-	TRBJ2-7	TRBV14	TGTGCCAGCAGCCCCACGAGTTACGAGCAGTACTTC	CASSPTSYEQYF
TRBD1	-	TRBJ1-6	TRBV23-1	TGCGCCAGCAGCCCCCCCCCGCGCCGACAGGGGAGGACGGATAATTCACCCCTCCACTTT	CASSPPPRRQGRTDNSPLHF
-	-	TRBJ2-1	TRBV2	TGTGCCAGCAGGGGGGCCCCGGGGTCCTACAATGAGCAGTTCTTC	CASRGAPGSYNEQFF
-	-	TRBJ1-1	TRBV6-1	TGTGCCAGCAGTGAACTGGACAGAAAAGGTGACACTGAAGCTTTCTTT	CASSELDRKGDTEAFF
TRBD2	-	TRBJ2-7	TRBV6-5	TGTGCCAGCAAAATCGGCGGGGGGGACGAGCAGTACTTC	CASKIGGGDEQYF
-	once	TRBJ2-2	TRBV5-1	TGCGCCAGCAGCTTGCGGGGCGGGGAGCTGTTTTTT	CASSLRGGELFF
TRBD1	-	TRBJ2-2	TRBV5-6	TGTGCCAGCAGTCCGGACAGGGCGAACACCGGGGAGCTGTTTTTT	CASSPDRANTGELFF
TRBD2	-	TRBJ2-7	TRBV7-9	TGTGCCAGCAGCTTAGCGCAGGGAGGGCCCCCCTACGAGCAGTACTTC	CASSLAQGGPPYEQYF
TRBD1	-	TRBJ2-2	TRBV10-3	TGTGCCATCACGGACAGGATGGGCACCGGGGAGCTGTTTTTT	CAITDRMGTGELFF
-	-	TRBJ2-2	TRBV7-3	TGTGCCAGCAGCCCGGGACACCGGACCCGGAACACCGGGGAGCTGTTTTTT	CASSPGHRTRNTGELFF
TRBD1	-	TRBJ1-4	TRBV12-5	TGTGCTAGTGGTTTGGTACTAGGGGACAGGGTCGAAAAACTGTTTTTT	CASGLVLGDRVEKLFF
-	once	TRBJ2-3	TRBV5-1	TGCGCCAGCAGCTTGTTTCGGGGGACAGATACGCAGTATTTT	CASSLFRGTDTQYF
-	few	TRBJ2-7	TRBV11-2	TGTGCCAGCAGCTTTGATATGCGAGCTTACGAGCAGTACTTC	CASSFDMRAYEQYF
-	-	TRBJ1-2	TRBV5-5	TGTGCCAGCAGCTCGGGCTGGACAGACTATGGCTACACCTTC	CASSSGWTDYGYTF
TRBD2	-	TRBJ2-3	TRBV15	TGTGCCACCAGCAGACGCCGGACTAGCGGGAGCCCAGATACGCAGTATTTT	CATSRRRTSGSPDTQYF
TRBD1	-	TRBJ2-3	TRBV2	TGTGCCAGCAGTTTAGGGACAGCCGATACGCAGTATTTT	CASSLGTADTQYF
-	once	TRBJ2-7	TRBV15	TGTGCCACCAGCGAAGGCTCAGGGTACGAGCAGTACTTC	CATSEGSGYEQYF
-	few	TRBJ2-2	TRBV6-5	TGTGCCAGTTCGTTCGGCGGGGAGCTGTTTTTT	CASSFGGELFF
-	-	TRBJ2-7	TRBV28	TGTGCCAGCAAGGACAGATTCTACGAGCAGTACTTC	CASKDRFYEQYF
TRBD1	-	TRBJ2-1	TRBV11-2	TGTGCCAGCACAACCATAACAGGGGTTAGAAATGAGCAGTTCTTC	CASTTITGVRNEQFF
-	-	TRBJ2-1	TRBV7-3	TGTGCCAGCAGCTTAAGTGGCGGGTACAATGAGCAGTTCTTC	CASSLSGGYNEQFF
TRBD1	-	TRBJ2-3	TRBV7-6	TGTGCCAGCAGCTTAAGGACAGGGGGCTTAGATACGCAGTATTTT	CASSLRTGGLDTQYF
-	-	TRBJ1-2	TRBV6-6	TGTGCCAGCAGCCCCGACGGGGGTGGCTACACCTTC	CASSPDGGGYTF
-	-	TRBJ1-1	TRBV11-2	TGTGCCAGCAGCTTTACGGGGAACACTGAAGCTTTCTTT	CASSFTGNTEAFF
TRBD1	-	TRBJ2-1	TRBV7-6	TGTGCCAGCAGCTTTCGTCAGGGGGCTGGTGAGCAGTTCTTC	CASSFRQGAGEQFF
TRBD2	-	TRBJ2-7	TRBV11-2	TGTGCCAGCAGCCTAGGACGGGGTACTAGCGGGAGGGGGGAGCAGTACTTC	CASSLGRGTSGRGEQYF
TRBD1	-	TRBJ1-2	TRBV11-3	TGTGCCAGCAGCTTGCACGGGACAGCCGACTATGGCTACACCTTC	CASSLHGTADYGYTF
-	-	TRBJ1-2	TRBV28	TGTGCCAGCAGTCCATTGAGTGAGACATATGGCTACACCTTC	CASSPLSETYGYTF
-	-	TRBJ2-7	TRBV5-6	TGTGCCAGCAGCACCGGGAATTCCCTCTACGAGCAGTACTTC	CASSTGNSLYEQYF